These T cell receptor beta chains were read from a single sample in a study of T-cell reconstitution after alpha-beta-depleted transplantation in children. TCRdb reprocessed the PCR reads via MiXCR and lists one record per CDR3 protein. The repertoire holds about half a million distinct CDR3 sequences, with roughly an eighth as singletons. Sequenced material: PBMCs from the stem cell graft donor, taken from the stem cell graft. Receptors were obtained from a human donor who donated a stem cell graft to a child with combined immunodeficiency. The CDR3 runs from the conserved cysteine through the conserved F or W. The order of the fields is J gene, V gene, CDR3 protein.

j_call: TRBJ2-7; v_call: TRBV12-3/TRBV12-4; cdr3_aa: CASSDRAYEQYF
j_call: TRBJ2-3; v_call: TRBV18; cdr3_aa: CASSPRQGGATDTQYF
j_call: TRBJ2-7; v_call: TRBV20-1; cdr3_aa: CSARDGGNWAYEQYF
j_call: TRBJ2-3; v_call: TRBV7-2; cdr3_aa: CASNNRGITDTQYF
j_call: TRBJ2-2; v_call: TRBV6-2/TRBV6-3; cdr3_aa: CASSPWDGRYTGELFF
j_call: TRBJ2-1; v_call: TRBV7-2; cdr3_aa: CASSLDRVGVNNEQFF
j_call: TRBJ2-5; v_call: TRBV4-2; cdr3_aa: CASSPGLAGGEEETQYF
j_call: TRBJ2-7; v_call: TRBV5-1; cdr3_aa: CASSTDSSYEQYF
j_call: TRBJ2-4; v_call: TRBV20-1; cdr3_aa: CSARRGVDIQYF
j_call: TRBJ2-3; v_call: TRBV20-1; cdr3_aa: CSAKPGGLDTQYF
j_call: TRBJ2-7; v_call: TRBV6-5; cdr3_aa: CASSYGPGQGPYEQYF
j_call: TRBJ2-5; v_call: TRBV20-1; cdr3_aa: CSATLVAGETQYF
j_call: TRBJ2-3; v_call: TRBV13; cdr3_aa: CASSSADRVTSSTDTQYF
j_call: TRBJ2-1; v_call: TRBV4-3; cdr3_aa: CASSQFGQGYNEQFF
j_call: TRBJ2-6; v_call: TRBV30; cdr3_aa: CAWSLSGANVLTF
j_call: TRBJ2-6; v_call: TRBV12-3/TRBV12-4; cdr3_aa: CATQLQRTSGANVLTF
j_call: TRBJ2-6; v_call: TRBV12-3/TRBV12-4; cdr3_aa: CASSSLGDGANVLTF
j_call: TRBJ2-7; v_call: TRBV6-2/TRBV6-3; cdr3_aa: CASSYEDTYYEQYF
j_call: TRBJ2-7; v_call: TRBV7-6; cdr3_aa: CASSKTETYEQYF